This passage covers 24 T cell receptor beta chains from one sample sequenced in a study of blood T cells in healthy people across ages. A second roughly 6 to 12 cycle PCR used barcoded and J-beta primers. One entry per CDR3 protein results from TCRdb running MiXCR on the 5' RACE reads. This sample carries hundreds of thousands of distinct CDR3 sequences, about 30% of them seen once, and the ten largest clones take 15% to 17%. Sequencing input: blood. Receptors originate from a woman older than 75 in good health.

At least ten counts were recorded for this clonotype. A much larger clone differs from this one at a single base, so this may be a read error. The rearrangement joins TRBV29-1 to TRBJ2-5, with D maybe TRBD2 (7 bases). There are 15 residues in the CDR3. V was clipped by 6 bases and J by 11 bases, with 28 bases between them. Germline V gene sequence: CDR1 SQVTM, CDR2 ANQGSEA. CDR3: CSVPLGAGAENEQYF. The CDR3 DNA sequence: TGCAGCGTCCCCCTGGGCGCGGGGGCAGAGAATGAGCAGTACTTC.

This clonotype was recorded many times. The chain couples TRBV7-6 to TRBJ2-7; D may be TRBD1 (5 bases). The CDR3 contains 15 residues. Germline V gene sequence: CDR1 SGHVS, CDR2 FNYEAQ. The V end lost 4 bases, the J end lost 4 bases, and 17 bases lay between the germline ends. For the CDR3, the DNA is TGTGCCAGCAGCTCACAGGAACGGGCTTTTTACGAGCAGTACTTC. This encodes CASSSQERAFYEQYF.

The sample holds many counts of this clonotype. J is TRBJ1-1 and V is TRBV27; 7 nucleotides align to TRBD1. Germline trimming cut 2 bases from V and 3 bases from J; bases unmatched to any gene: 12. The CDR3 covers 17 residues. Germline V gene lookup returns CDR1 MNHEY and CDR2 SMNVEV (reference sequence). The CDR3 here is CASSLAPLLGQYTEAFF. In DNA, the CDR3 is TGTGCCAGCAGTTTAGCCCCTCTCTTGGGACAGTACACTGAAGCTTTCTTT.

This clonotype was found many times. CDR3: CASSPNLQGTGANVLTF. The CDR3 DNA is TGTGCCAGCTCACCCAACCTTCAGGGGACCGGGGCCAACGTCCTGACTTTC. The V call is TRBV18, the J call TRBJ2-6, with D possibly matching TRBD1 (6 bases). Deletions cut 3 bases from V and 4 bases from J, with 16 bases between. The germline V gene encodes CDR1 KGHSH and CDR2 LQKENI. The CDR3 spans 17 residues.

This rearrangement joins TRBV2 to TRBJ2-5; 8 bases agree with TRBD2. After removal of 8 bases from V and 3 bases from J, the junction contained 8 bases not matched to a gene. Germline V gives CDR1 SNHLY, CDR2 FYNNEI. This CDR3 is 14 amino acids long. DNA of the CDR3: TGTGCCAGCTGCTACAGCGGGGGTGAAGAGACCCAGTACTTC. This gives the protein CASCYSGGEETQYF.

This clonotype has at least ten counts. The chain is built from TRBV5-1 and TRBJ1-6; no clear D gene. The CDR3 runs 15 residues. Germline CDR1 SGHRS, CDR2 YFSETQ. Trimming pared 0 bases from V and 0 bases from J, leaving 4 bases between. As DNA, the CDR3 is TGCGCCAGCAGCTTGGAGAGCTCCTATAATTCACCCCTCCACTTT. It encodes CASSLESSYNSPLHF.

This clonotype was picked up many times. This chain connects TRBV3-1 to TRBJ2-5; 12 nucleotides match TRBD2. Looked up from germline, CDR1 is LGHDT and CDR2 is YNNKEL (reference sequence). The CDR3 runs 17 residues. V lost 0 bases and J lost 5; bases outside the gene matches: 7. CDR3: CASSQEGLAGPRETQYF. CDR3 in DNA: TGTGCCAGCAGCCAAGAAGGACTAGCGGGGCCTCGGGAGACCCAGTACTTC.

The chain employs TRBV7-9 and TRBJ1-6; tentative D call: TRBD1 (5 bases). CDR1 and CDR2 from the germline V gene are SEHNR and FQNEAQ (reference sequence). The CDR3 totals 15 residues. Trimming took 1 base from V and 7 from J, leaving 11 bases between them. This chain's CDR3 is CASSLVSQGNSPLHF. The CDR3 DNA is TGTGCCAGCAGCTTAGTTTCCCAGGGAAATTCACCCCTCCACTTT.

This clonotype was found a few times. The chain combines TRBV20-1 with TRBJ2-5, with 7 bases that match TRBD2. The CDR3 has 15 residues. The V segment lost 0 bases and the J segment 1 base; nucleotides outside the gene matches: 5. CDR1 is DFQATT, CDR2 SNEGSKA, per germline (reference sequence). The CDR3, as DNA: TGCAGTGCTAGAGATAATCTAGCGGTCCAAGAGACCCAGTACTTC. It specifies CSARDNLAVQETQYF.

This rearrangement joins TRBV30 to TRBJ1-3; D perhaps matches TRBD1 (5 bases). Per the germline V gene, CDR1 is GTSNPN and CDR2 is SVGIG (reference sequence). V lost 3 bases, J lost 0 bases, and 12 bases lay in between. This CDR3 comprises 15 residues. This CDR3 is CAWSGQGSSGNTIYF. CDR3 bases: TGTGCCTGGAGCGGTCAGGGAAGCTCTGGAAACACCATATATTTT.

This clonotype was seen repeatedly, ten times or more. The chain carries TRBV5-1 and TRBJ2-7; D remains unclear. The germline CDR1 and CDR2 sequences are SGHRS and YFSETQ. V lost 0 bases to trimming and J lost 0 bases, with 16 bases between them. CDR3 length equals 17 residues. DNA of the CDR3: TGCGCCAGCAGCTTGGCCCTCCGGAGACTTAGCTCCTACGAGCAGTACTTC. Translated, it gives CASSLALRRLSSYEQYF.

The rearrangement joins TRBV21-1 to TRBJ1-5; the table's D call, TRBD1, was not checked against the DNA. TRBV21-1 is listed as a pseudogene. CDR3 length: 16 residues. Here the CDR3 reads CASSKLLGHLNQPQHF. The CDR3 DNA reads TGTGCCAGCAGCAAGCTCCTCGGACACCTCAATCAGCCCCAGCATTTT.

This clonotype was seen a handful of times. CDR3 loop: CASSLRQGGSGELFF. In DNA form, the CDR3 reads TGTGCCAGTAGTCTTCGACAGGGAGGATCGGGGGAGCTGTTTTTT. This chain connects TRBV19 to TRBJ2-2; possibly TRBD1 for D (7 bases). Trimming stripped 5 bases from V and 8 bases from J, with 18 bases between. Germline CDR1 LNHDA, CDR2 SQIVND (reference sequence). This CDR3 spans 15 amino acids. The full variable domain, its missing parts supplied by reference TRBV19 and TRBJ2-2, is DGGITQSPKYLFRKEGQNVTLSCEQNLNHDAMYWYRQDPGQGLRLIYYSQIVNDFQKGDIAEGYSVSREKKESFPLTVTSAQKNPTAFYLCASSLRQGGSGELFFGEGSRLTVL.

This clonotype was recorded at least ten times. The chain combines TRBV6-2 or TRBV6-3 with TRBJ1-5, with a possible D match to TRBD1 (5 bases). The CDR3 loop spans 15 amino acids. CDR1 is MNHEY, CDR2 SVGEGT, per germline. V was clipped by 0 bases and J by 4 bases, with 10 bases between them. CDR3 coding DNA: TGTGCCAGCAGTTACTCGCAGGGCTGGAATCAGCCCCAGCATTTT. Encoded protein: CASSYSQGWNQPQHF.

The V and J genes are TRBV5-6 and TRBJ1-3; TRBD1 is a possible D gene (6 bases). The CDR3 contains 15 residues. In germline, CDR1 is SGHDT, CDR2 YYEEEE. V was clipped by 4 bases and J by 4 bases, with 15 bases between them. In DNA, the CDR3 is TGTGCCAGCAGCGTACAGGGAAGGGTCGGAAACACCATATATTTT. It codes for CASSVQGRVGNTIYF.

This clonotype has just a few counts. V is TRBV18 and J is TRBJ1-4; 12 bases are shared with TRBD1. Trimming cost V 5 bases and J 7 bases; bases outside gene matches: 5. This CDR3 region has 15 residues. Germline assignment: CDR1 KGHSH and CDR2 LQKENI. This chain's CDR3 is CASSTGTGGREKLFF. The CDR3 DNA reads TGTGCCAGCTCAACCGGGACAGGGGGCCGTGAAAAACTGTTTTTT. Looking up the rest from reference TRBV18 and TRBJ1-4 gives the full variable domain: NAGVMQNPRHLVRRRGQEARLRCSPMKGHSHVYWYRQLPEEGLKFMVYLQKENIIDESGMPKERFSAEFPKEGPSILRIQQVVRGDSAAYFCASSTGTGGREKLFFGSGTQLSVL.

There are many counts of this clonotype. The chain employs TRBV5-1 and TRBJ2-7; 10 bases agree with TRBD1. This CDR3 contains 15 residues. The ends lost 4 bases at V and 1 base at J; junction bases unmatched: 5. Germline CDR1 reads SGHRS; CDR2 reads YFSETQ. CDR3 sequence: CASSRPGQGSYEQYF. The CDR3 coding sequence is TGCGCCAGCAGCAGACCGGGACAGGGGTCCTACGAGCAGTACTTC.

This clonotype has ten or more counts. The chain joins TRBV7-8 to TRBJ2-7; D is unclear. The CDR3 has 10 residues. The germline gives CDR1 SGHVS, CDR2 FQNEAQ. Trimming took 5 bases from V and 12 from J, leaving 11 bases between them. This chain's CDR3 is CASSNSDAYF. CDR3 DNA sequence: TGTGCCAGCAGCAACTCGGACGCGTACTTC.

This chain joins TRBV18 and TRBJ2-3; TRBD1 agrees at 7 bases. The CDR3 consists of 13 residues. J was trimmed by 4 bases and V by 8 bases; bases with no gene match: 6. CDR1 KGHSH and CDR2 LQKENI come from the germline V gene. CDR3 sequence reads: CASRQGIADTQYF. The CDR3 DNA reads as TGTGCCAGCCGACAGGGAATCGCAGATACGCAGTATTTT.

The gene calls are TRBV7-8 and TRBJ1-2; TRBD1 is a possible D gene (5 bases). V shed 6 bases and J shed 6 bases, with 17 bases lying between them. The CDR3 covers 14 residues. Germline values: CDR1 SGHVS, CDR2 FQNEAQ. In DNA form, the CDR3 reads TGTGCCAGCAGTTCGACGGGGGGAAGGCATGGCTACACCTTC. Translation gives CASSSTGGRHGYTF. Filled out from reference TRBV7-8 and TRBJ1-2, the complete variable domain reads GAGVSQSPRYKVAKRGQDVALRCDPISGHVSLFWYQQALGQGPEFLTYFQNEAQLDKSGLPSDRFFAERPEGSVSTLKIQRTQQEDSAVYLCASSSTGGRHGYTFGSGTRLTVV.

This clonotype showed up just a few times. A read error is possible here, since a much larger clone lies one base away. The chain couples TRBV28 to TRBJ2-3, with 10 nucleotides matching TRBD2. From germline, CDR1 is MDHEN and CDR2 SYDVKM. This CDR3 region has 15 residues. Trimming took 11 bases from V and 4 from J; bases not matched to a gene: 12. The CDR3 protein is CAGGSERGGADTQYF. The DNA of the CDR3 is TGTGCCGGCGGAAGTGAGCGGGGGGGTGCAGATACGCAGTATTTT.

The chain combines TRBV5-1 with TRBJ1-1; a weak D match, TRBD1 (5 bases). Germline V lookup: CDR1 SGHRS, CDR2 YFSETQ. The CDR3 length is 15 residues. The V end lost 1 base, the J end lost 1 base, and 11 bases lay between the germline ends. As DNA, the CDR3 is TGCGCCAGCAGCTTGTCCCTCGGGGCGAACACTGAAGCTTTCTTT. Its protein is CASSLSLGANTEAFF.

In this sample, this clonotype turned up many times. The V call is TRBV5-1, the J call TRBJ2-3; 12 nucleotides agree with TRBD1. The germline CDR1 and CDR2 sequences are SGHRS and YFSETQ. Germline trimming cut 4 bases from V and 5 bases from J; bases unmatched to any gene: 8. The CDR3 extends over 16 amino acids. This CDR3 reads CASSPAGTGGGDTQYF. The CDR3, as DNA: TGCGCCAGCAGCCCCGCCGGGACAGGGGGCGGAGATACGCAGTATTTT. Based on the CDR3 plus reference TRBV5-1 and TRBJ2-3, the full variable domain is KAGVTQTPRYLIKTRGQQVTLSCSPISGHRSVSWYQQTPGQGLQFLFEYFSETQRNKGNFPGRFSGRQFSNSRSEMNVSTLELGDSALYLCASSPAGTGGGDTQYFGPGTRLTVL.

This clonotype was seen only a few times. V and J are TRBV6-6 and TRBJ1-2; a weak D match, TRBD1 (6 bases). The CDR3 totals 13 residues. Germline CDR1 is MNHNY and CDR2 is SVGAGI (reference sequence). V lost 0 bases to trimming and J lost 8 bases, with 10 bases between them. CDR3 loop: CASSYSGAGGYTF. CDR3 in DNA: TGTGCCAGCAGTTACTCGGGGGCGGGAGGCTACACCTTC.